The 8 T cell receptor beta chains presented below share a single source sample, sequenced in a study of T cell repertoires in ileal Crohn's disease. Time point noted: neoterminal ileum biopsy at postoperative endoscopy, about 6 months after surgery. TCRdb's table, derived via immunoSEQ multiplex PCR, lists solely in-frame clones and lacks some. The table records 2,600 or so clones, approximately 72% of them present only once. Material: ileal tissue. These receptors came from an adult with Crohn's disease.

V is TRBV27 and J is TRBJ2-2, with 10 bases lining up with TRBD2. The germline gives CDR1 MNHEY, CDR2 SMNVEV (reference sequence). This CDR3 has 14 residues. V shed 5 bases, J shed 3 bases, and the junction held 0 bases outside the gene matches. The chain's CDR3 is CASSGLADTGELFF. Here the CDR3 DNA reads TGTGCCAGCAGTGGACTAGCGGACACCGGGGAGCTGTTTTTT.

The chain combines TRBV27 with TRBJ2-1; the D gene is possibly TRBD2 (5 bases). The ends were cut back, 6 bases at V and 9 bases at J, with 9 bases in the middle. Germline CDR1 and CDR2: MNHEY and SMNVEV (reference sequence). The CDR3 has 11 amino acids. This CDR3 is CASRGSGEQFF. The CDR3 bases are TGTGCCAGCAGGGGGAGCGGTGAGCAGTTCTTC.

The chain joins TRBV30 to TRBJ2-5; 7 bases are a match to TRBD1. Germline V lookup: CDR1 GTSNPN, CDR2 SVGIG (reference sequence). Losses at the gene ends were 2 bases for V and 5 bases for J; bases not matched to a gene: 2. There are 12 residues in the CDR3. CDR3 DNA sequence: TGTGCCTGGAGTTTGACAGGGGAGACCCAGTACTTC. It encodes CAWSLTGETQYF.

This chain joins TRBV6-1 and TRBJ1-4; the D is unclear. Germline CDR1 MNHNS, CDR2 SASEGT. There are 14 residues in the CDR3. V was trimmed by 2 bases and J by 5 bases, leaving 9 bases between them. The chain's CDR3 is CASSESGENEKLFF. CDR3 DNA sequence: TGTGCCAGCAGTGAATCCGGGGAGAATGAAAAACTGTTTTTT.

The J gene is TRBJ1-1, the V gene TRBV5-6; D gene unclear. Germline CDR1 reads SGHDT; CDR2 reads YYEEEE. With 5 bases removed from V and 2 bases from J, the gap between germline ends came to 4 bases. This CDR3 has 11 amino acids. CDR3 nucleotides: TGTGCCAGCAGTCTCAACACTGAAGCTTTCTTT. It codes for CASSLNTEAFF.

The chain joins TRBV5-1 to TRBJ1-4; 8 bases agree with TRBD1. The CDR3 totals 14 residues. V dropped 5 bases and J dropped 6; count of bases not matched to a gene: 6. Germline V gene sequence: CDR1 SGHRS, CDR2 YFSETQ. CDR3 residues: CASRTGTGYEKLFF. The DNA for the CDR3 is TGCGCCAGCAGGACCGGGACAGGCTATGAAAAACTGTTTTTT. The variable domain in full, completed from reference TRBV5-1 and TRBJ1-4, reads KAGVTQTPRYLIKTRGQQVTLSCSPISGHRSVSWYQQTPGQGLQFLFEYFSETQRNKGNFPGRFSGRQFSNSRSEMNVSTLELGDSALYLCASRTGTGYEKLFFGSGTQLSVL.

V gene TRBV7-3 combines with J gene TRBJ2-5, with 7 bases identical to TRBD2. The germline CDR1 and CDR2 sequences are SGHTA and FQGTGA. V was clipped by 3 bases and J by 3 bases; unmatched bases: 1. The CDR3 covers 13 residues. The CDR3 protein is CASSLGGEETQYF. DNA for the CDR3: TGTGCCAGCAGCTTGGGAGGGGAAGAGACCCAGTACTTC.

This chain joins TRBV11-2 and TRBJ1-1; unclear D gene. Germline lookup yields CDR1 SGHAT and CDR2 FQNNGV. The CDR3 loop spans 14 amino acids. V lost 7 bases to trimming and J lost 1 base, with 13 bases between them. The CDR3 DNA is TGTGCCAGCACCCGAGGGTCTGCGAACACTGAAGCTTTCTTT. It is translated as CASTRGSANTEAFF.